This T cell receptor beta chain was sequenced in a study of cytomegalovirus exposure and HLA in healthy donors listed by TCRdb under 2017. For context, the study as a whole: The 500 to 800 repertoires of the first cohort and the 110 or so validation repertoires were produced on the same platform, according to a later analysis. The study was designed to test whether signatures of past pathogen exposure could be identified by cataloging public T cell receptors. Besides the first cohort of 666 subjects, a separate validation cohort made up of 90 to 150 different subjects was used. To predict cytomegalovirus infection status, the study brought together high-throughput TCR immunosequencing, statistical association of individual TCRs with disease status, and machine learning. What the study reported, not specific to this receptor: A later analysis lacked HLA typing for the validation cohort, so it scored co-occurrence in that cohort across all 110 or so repertoires. It was suggested by the authors that the approach could potentially be generalized to other disease states and immunological phenotypes. In a later analysis, TCRs clustered in the first cohort were found to also tend to co-occur in the roughly 120 validation repertoires, with 90% to 95% of cluster scores above 0. In vitro tests confirmed that a few of the cytomegalovirus-associated TCR beta chains recognize cytomegalovirus antigens. The study gave a list of over 150 TCR beta chains associated with cytomegalovirus. In both the original and validation cohorts, the classifier was reported to diagnose cytomegalovirus status with high specificity and sensitivity. Most TCR sequences were observed very rarely across donors, whereas some public TCRs were present in many individuals.

Concerning this clone: There is no known antigen for this receptor. It has no much larger one-base neighbor in the sample; base qualities were not kept.

The donors were included in the validation cohort of 120 subjects, a group kept apart from the approximately 670-subject first cohort. The CDR3 contains 15 residues, cysteine and phenylalanine counted. Only the CDR3 region is kept as DNA, spanning 45 bases read in frame from base 1. V lost 0 bases and J lost 7 bases; the stretch between them is 14 bases long. CDR1 WNHNN and CDR2 SYGVQD are derived from the germline V gene (reference sequence). The library was prepared using the immunoSEQ multiplex PCR assay. The paper's data handling went like this. A statistical classification framework was built to diagnose cytomegalovirus status from the catalog of TCR beta chain sequences. TCRdb limited this immuneACCESS table to in-frame rearrangements with V and J called. A share of clones is missing; checked studies link under half to unresolved V genes, and the rest is unexplained. Clonal size and the V and J genes are those of that table, whereas D and trimming came from the DNA. The sample table lists some 170,000 clones, 85% to 90% of them with a count of one. The ten largest clones add up to roughly 1.5% of the sample.

The rearranged segments are TRBV10-1 and TRBJ2-3, with TRBD1 as a weak D call on 6 bases. Material: PBMCs. This TCR was recovered from a woman in her thirties in good health and CMV-seronegative. The CDR3 here reads CASSESILDSNTQYF. In nucleotides, the sequence is TGCGCCAGCAGTGAGTCTATTTTGGACAGTAATACGCAGTATTTT.